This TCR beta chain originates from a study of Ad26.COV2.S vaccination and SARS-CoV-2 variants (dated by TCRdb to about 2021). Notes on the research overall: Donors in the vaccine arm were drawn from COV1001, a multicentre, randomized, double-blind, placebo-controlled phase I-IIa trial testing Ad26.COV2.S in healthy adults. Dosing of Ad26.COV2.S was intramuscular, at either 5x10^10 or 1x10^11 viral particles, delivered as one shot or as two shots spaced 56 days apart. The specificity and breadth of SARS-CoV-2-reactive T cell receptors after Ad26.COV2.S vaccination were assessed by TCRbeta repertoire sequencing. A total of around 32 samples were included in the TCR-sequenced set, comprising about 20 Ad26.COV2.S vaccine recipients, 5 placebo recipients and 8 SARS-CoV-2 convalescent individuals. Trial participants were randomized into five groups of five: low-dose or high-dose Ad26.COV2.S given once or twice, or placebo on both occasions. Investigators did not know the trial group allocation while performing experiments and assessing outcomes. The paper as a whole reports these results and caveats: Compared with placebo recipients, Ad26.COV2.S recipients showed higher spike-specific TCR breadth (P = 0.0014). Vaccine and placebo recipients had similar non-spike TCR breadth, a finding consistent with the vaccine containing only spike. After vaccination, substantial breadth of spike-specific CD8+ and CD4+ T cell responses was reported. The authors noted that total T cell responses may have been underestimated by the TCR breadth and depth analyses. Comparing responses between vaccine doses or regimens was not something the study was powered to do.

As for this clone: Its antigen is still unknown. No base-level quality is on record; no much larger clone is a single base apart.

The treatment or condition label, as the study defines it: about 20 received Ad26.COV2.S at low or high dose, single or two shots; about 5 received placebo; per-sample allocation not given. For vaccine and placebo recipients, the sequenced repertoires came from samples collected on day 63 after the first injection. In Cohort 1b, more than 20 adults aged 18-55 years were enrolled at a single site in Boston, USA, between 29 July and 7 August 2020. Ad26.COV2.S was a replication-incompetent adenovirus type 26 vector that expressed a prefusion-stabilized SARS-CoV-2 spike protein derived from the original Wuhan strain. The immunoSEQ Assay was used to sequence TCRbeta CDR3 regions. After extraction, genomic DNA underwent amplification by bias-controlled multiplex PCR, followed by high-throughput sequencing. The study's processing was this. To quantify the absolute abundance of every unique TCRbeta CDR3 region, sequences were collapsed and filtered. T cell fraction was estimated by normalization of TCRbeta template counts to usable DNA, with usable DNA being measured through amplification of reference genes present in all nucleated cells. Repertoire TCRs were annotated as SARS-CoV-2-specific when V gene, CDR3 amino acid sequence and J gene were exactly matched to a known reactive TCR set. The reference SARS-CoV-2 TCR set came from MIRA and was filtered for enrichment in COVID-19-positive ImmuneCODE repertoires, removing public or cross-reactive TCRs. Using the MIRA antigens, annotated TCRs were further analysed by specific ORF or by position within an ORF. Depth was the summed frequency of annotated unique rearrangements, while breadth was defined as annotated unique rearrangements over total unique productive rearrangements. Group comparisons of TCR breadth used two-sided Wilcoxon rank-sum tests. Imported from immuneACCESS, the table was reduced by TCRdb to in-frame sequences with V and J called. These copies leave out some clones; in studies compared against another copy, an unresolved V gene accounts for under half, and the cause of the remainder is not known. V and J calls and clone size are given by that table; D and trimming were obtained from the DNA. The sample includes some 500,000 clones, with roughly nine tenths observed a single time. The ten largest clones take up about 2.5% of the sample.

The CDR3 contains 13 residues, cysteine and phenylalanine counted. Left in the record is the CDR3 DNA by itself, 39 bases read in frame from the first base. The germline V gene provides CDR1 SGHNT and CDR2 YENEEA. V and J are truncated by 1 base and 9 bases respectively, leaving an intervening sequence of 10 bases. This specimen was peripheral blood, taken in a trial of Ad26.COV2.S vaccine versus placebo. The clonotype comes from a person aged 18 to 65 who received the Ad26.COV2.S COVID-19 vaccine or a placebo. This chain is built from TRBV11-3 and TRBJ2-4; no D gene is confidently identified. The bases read TGTGCCAGCAGCTTAGCGGTCCGTGGCATTCAGTACTTC. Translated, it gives CASSLAVRGIQYF. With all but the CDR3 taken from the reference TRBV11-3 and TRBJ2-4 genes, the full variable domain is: EAGVVQSPRYKIIEKKQPVAFWCNPISGHNTLYWYLQNLGQGPELLIRYENEEAVDDSQLPKDRFSAERLKGVDSTLKIQPAELGDSAVYLCASSLAVRGIQYFGAGTRLSVL.